What follows are 25 T cell receptor beta chains derived from one specimen sequenced in a study of identical twins. TCRdb fed the 5' RACE reads into MiXCR, producing one record per CDR3 protein. This sample has over 250,000 distinct CDR3 sequences, with roughly 9.7% found just once. The data also belong to a second study, concerning yellow fever vaccine responses in identical twins.

Sequencing was performed on CD8+ T cells sorted from blood. These receptors were taken from a young woman in good health.

This clonotype occurred many times. The chain uses TRBV29-1 and TRBJ2-3; 7 bases fit TRBD2. CDR1 is SQVTM, CDR2 ANQGSEA, per germline. The CDR3 is made up of 14 amino acids. In DNA form, the CDR3 reads TGCGCAGTTCGGGCGGGAGAAGCGAGAGATACGCAGTATTTT. Translating gives CAVRAGEARDTQYF.

This clonotype was seen at least ten times. The chain recombines TRBV10-3 with TRBJ2-7; tentatively, D is TRBD2 (6 bases). Looked up from germline, CDR1 is ENHRY and CDR2 is SYGVKD. This CDR3 is built from 16 residues. Trimming left V 1 base short and J 4 bases short, with 17 bases between. This chain's CDR3 is CAISEFPSGTGYEQYF. CDR3 sequence (DNA): TGTGCCATCAGTGAGTTCCCTTCCGGGACTGGTTACGAGCAGTACTTC.

This clonotype appeared many times. The chain employs TRBV6-4 and TRBJ2-3; D is possibly TRBD2 (6 bases). This CDR3 contains 13 residues. The V end was cut by 4 bases, the J end by 2 bases, with 7 bases between. Germline V gives CDR1 MRHNA, CDR2 SNTAGT. The CDR3 spells CASSGGVTDTQYF. In nucleotides, the CDR3 is TGTGCCAGCAGTGGGGGGGTCACAGATACGCAGTATTTT.

Ten or more counts support this clonotype. The CDR3 loop reads CASSQLAEGSYEQYF. In DNA form, the CDR3 reads TGTGCCAGCAGCCAACTAGCGGAGGGCTCCTACGAGCAGTACTTC. This chain joins TRBV3-1 and TRBJ2-7; the match to TRBD2 covers 7 bases. Germline trimming cut 2 bases from V and 0 bases from J; bases unmatched to any gene: 4. CDR3 length equals 15 residues. Germline loops: CDR1 LGHDT, CDR2 YNNKEL (reference sequence).

This clonotype was observed a handful of times. The chain has TRBV2 and TRBJ2-2; no firm D call. The CDR3 sequence is 13 residues long. Germline CDR1 is SNHLY and CDR2 is FYNNEI. V was pared by 7 bases and J by 3 bases, with 9 bases between. The chain's CDR3 is CASNLVDTGELFF. The CDR3 DNA reads as TGTGCCAGCAACCTGGTTGACACCGGGGAGCTGTTTTTT.

The CDR3 sequence: CASSLSHTAGEQYF. As DNA, the CDR3 is TGTGCCAGCAGTTTGAGCCACACGGCAGGCGAGCAGTACTTC. V is TRBV6-5 and J is TRBJ2-7; D unresolved. This CDR3 contains 14 residues. V was clipped by 4 bases and J by 6 bases, with 16 bases between them. Germline CDR1 MNHEY, CDR2 SVGAGI.

Ten or more counts support this clonotype. CDR3 sequence reads: CASSSDPGGRGEQFF. The CDR3 DNA sequence: TGTGCCAGCAGTTCAGACCCGGGCGGAAGGGGTGAGCAGTTCTTC. The V call is TRBV12-3 or TRBV12-4, the J call TRBJ2-1, with D possibly matching TRBD1 (5 bases). The CDR3 is 15 amino acids. V lost 4 bases and J lost 9, with 19 bases in between.

Many counts were recorded for this clonotype. The chain has TRBV12-3 or TRBV12-4 and TRBJ2-7; no clear D gene. Trimming took 2 bases from V and 3 from J, leaving 8 bases between them. The length of the CDR3 is 13 residues. CDR3 sequence (DNA): TGTGCCAGCAGTTTATCACTGCTCTACGAGCAGTACTTC. Translating it yields CASSLSLLYEQYF.

The CDR3 protein is CASSSNWDTAYEQYF. CDR3 nucleotide sequence: TGTGCCAGCAGCTCCAACTGGGACACAGCCTACGAGCAGTACTTC. This chain connects TRBV7-8 to TRBJ2-7; tentatively, D is TRBD1 (6 bases). V shed 4 bases and J shed 2 bases, with 15 bases lying between them. CDR1 and CDR2 from the germline V gene are SGHVS and FQNEAQ. The CDR3 contains 15 residues.

This clonotype has a handful of counts. V gene TRBV7-8 combines with J gene TRBJ1-4; D is ambiguous. There are 13 residues in the CDR3. V was cut by 4 bases and J by 3 bases, with 6 bases left in between. In germline, CDR1 is SGHVS, CDR2 FQNEAQ. The CDR3 region has the DNA TGTGCCAGCAGCTCAGAGTCTAATGAAAAACTGTTTTTT. Its protein product is CASSSESNEKLFF.

This clonotype was seen repeatedly, ten times or more. The chain uses TRBV11-2 and TRBJ2-1; TRBD2 matches at 10 bases. The V gene end was trimmed by 2 bases and the J gene end by 10 bases; junction bases not matched to a gene: 11. This CDR3 spans 16 amino acids. Germline loops: CDR1 SGHAT, CDR2 FQNNGV. The CDR3 reads CASSLTLAGGLSEQFF. The CDR3 DNA sequence: TGTGCCAGCAGCTTAACGTTAGCGGGAGGCCTGTCCGAGCAGTTCTTC.

V is TRBV10-3 and J is TRBJ2-6; D call uncertain. This CDR3 has 17 residues. The V gene's germline CDR1 is ENHRY and CDR2 SYGVKD. The V gene lost 0 bases and the J gene lost 0 bases, with 9 bases spanning the gap. The CDR3 loop reads CAISESYSLSGANVLTF. For the CDR3, the DNA is TGTGCCATCAGTGAGTCTTACAGCCTCTCTGGGGCCAACGTCCTGACTTTC.

This clonotype has just a few counts. V usage is TRBV14 and J usage is TRBJ2-1; weak D call: TRBD2 (5 bases). Trimming stripped 1 base from V and 5 bases from J, with 12 bases between. The germline gives CDR1 SGHDN, CDR2 FVKESK. The CDR3 is 15 residues long. The CDR3, as DNA: TGTGCCAGCAGCCAAGCAAGTCCTAGCAACAATGAGCAGTTCTTC. Translated, it gives CASSQASPSNNEQFF.

This clonotype was observed a handful of times. The V and J genes are TRBV29-1 and TRBJ2-6; TRBD1 might be the D (7 bases). This CDR3 spans 20 amino acids. V lost 1 base to trimming and J lost 3 bases, with 25 bases between them. Germline V CDR1 and CDR2: SQVTM, ANQGSEA. Here the CDR3 DNA reads TGCAGCGTTGAAGCCCCGGACAGGTCGGCCGGGGGTGGTGGGGCCAACGTCCTGACTTTC. Its translation: CSVEAPDRSAGGGGANVLTF.

This clonotype was counted many times. The V gene is TRBV28, the J gene TRBJ2-1; 7 positions agree with TRBD1. Germline values: CDR1 MDHEN, CDR2 SYDVKM. The CDR3 has 16 residues. The V and J ends lost 1 base and 2 bases, in that order; junction bases with no gene match: 5. The CDR3 reads CASSLSRDRTYNEQFF. CDR3 DNA sequence: TGTGCCAGCAGTTTATCCCGGGACAGAACCTACAATGAGCAGTTCTTC.

This chain uses TRBV9 with TRBJ1-6; D is ambiguous. Germline V CDR1 and CDR2: SGDLS, YYNGEE. The CDR3 loop spans 14 amino acids. The V and J ends lost 1 base and 4 bases respectively, with 6 bases between them. The CDR3 loop reads CASSVLRYNSPLHF. CDR3 sequence (DNA): TGTGCCAGCAGCGTATTACGATATAATTCACCCCTCCACTTT.

This clonotype was seen at least ten times. The chain is built from TRBV5-4 and TRBJ2-3, with D perhaps being TRBD1 or TRBD2 (6 bases each). Germline values: CDR1 SGHNT, CDR2 YYREEE (reference sequence). Trimming stripped 5 bases from V and 0 bases from J, with 13 bases between. This CDR3 region has 15 residues. CDR3 nucleotide sequence: TGTGCCAGCAGGGAGTGGGGGGCTAGCACAGATACGCAGTATTTT. Protein: CASREWGASTDTQYF.

In this sample, this clonotype turned up a few times. The junction departs from the called germline gene at one end, perhaps through a read error. This rearrangement joins TRBV20-1 to TRBJ2-7; a possible D gene is TRBD1 (6 bases). The CDR3 totals 17 residues. Germline CDR1 DFQATT, CDR2 SNEGSKA (reference sequence). CDR3: CCASRPYDRQSSYEQYF. The CDR3 nucleotides read TGCTGTGCTAGTCGCCCCTACGACAGGCAGAGCTCCTACGAGCAGTACTTC.

This clonotype was found many times. CDR3 protein: CASSPGLDPYEQYF. CDR3 sequence (DNA): TGCGCCAGCAGCCCAGGACTAGACCCATACGAGCAGTACTTC. The V gene is TRBV4-3, the J gene TRBJ2-7, with 7 positions matching TRBD2. The CDR3 contains 14 residues. CDR1 is LGHNA and CDR2 is YSLEER in the germline V gene. V was clipped by 4 bases and J by 4 bases; unmatched bases: 7.

The rearrangement links TRBV3-1 to TRBJ2-7; TRBD2 matches at 8 bases. The germline gives CDR1 LGHDT, CDR2 YNNKEL (reference sequence). The trim removed 4 bases at V and 7 bases at J, leaving 12 bases unmatched. This CDR3 spans 15 amino acids. CDR3 in DNA: TGTGCCAGCAGCCCCCCGGGACTAGGCGATCGAGAGCAGTACTTC. Protein product: CASSPPGLGDREQYF.

This clonotype was found a few times. The chain uses TRBV5-1 and TRBJ1-5; D gene ambiguous. CDR1 SGHRS and CDR2 YFSETQ come from the germline V gene. V gave up 4 bases and J gave up 1 base, with 12 bases separating them. The CDR3 has 15 residues. The CDR3 sequence is CASSTGPWSNQPQHF. The DNA for the CDR3 is TGCGCCAGCAGCACCGGCCCCTGGAGCAATCAGCCCCAGCATTTT. The complete variable domain, with remaining parts taken from reference TRBV5-1 and TRBJ1-5, reads KAGVTQTPRYLIKTRGQQVTLSCSPISGHRSVSWYQQTPGQGLQFLFEYFSETQRNKGNFPGRFSGRQFSNSRSEMNVSTLELGDSALYLCASSTGPWSNQPQHFGDGTRLSIL.

This clonotype was seen repeatedly, ten times or more. The chain employs TRBV12-3 or TRBV12-4 and TRBJ2-7; TRBD2 matches 10 bases. The CDR3 length is 17 residues. The J segment lost 2 bases and the V segment lost 1 base, leaving 8 bases of the junction unmatched. CDR3 loop: CASSLGFSGGLPYEQYF. The CDR3 nucleotides are TGTGCCAGCAGTTTAGGATTTAGCGGGGGGCTACCCTACGAGCAGTACTTC.

V usage is TRBV11-2 and J usage is TRBJ1-6; D gene unclear. V shed 0 bases and J shed 14 bases, with 8 bases lying between them. Germline values: CDR1 SGHAT, CDR2 FQNNGV. The CDR3 extends over 12 amino acids. The CDR3 DNA sequence: TGTGCCAGCAGCTTAGATGGGGTTTCCCTCCACTTT. It translates to CASSLDGVSLHF.

There are a few counts of this clonotype. V and J are TRBV29-1 and TRBJ2-7, with TRBD1 matching over 7 bases. This CDR3 comprises 14 residues. The V gene's germline CDR1 is SQVTM and CDR2 ANQGSEA. Trimming at V came to 7 bases and at J to 4 bases, leaving 13 bases not matched to a gene. The CDR3 loop reads CSARGGQDGYEQYF. The CDR3 bases are TGCAGCGCCCGCGGAGGACAGGACGGGTACGAGCAGTACTTC.

This clonotype was found many times. The CDR3 protein is CSARDKTASNQPQHF. The CDR3 DNA reads as TGCAGTGCTAGAGATAAAACAGCTAGCAATCAGCCCCAGCATTTT. V and J are TRBV20-1 and TRBJ1-5; D is ambiguous. Germline CDR1 reads DFQATT; CDR2 reads SNEGSKA (reference sequence). The CDR3 is 15 amino acids. The germline V and J ends were trimmed by 0 bases and 0 bases, with 9 bases remaining between them.